In its sample, the clone carrying this TCR beta chain was seen a few times. Germline V lookup: CDR1 MDHEN, CDR2 SYDVKM. The CDR3 contains 14 residues. Trimming left V 3 bases short and J 7 bases short, with 13 bases between. Sequenced by immunoSEQ multiplex PCR; TCRdb stores in-frame clones only, minus some. The table lists 60,000 to 65,000 clones, around four fifths of them singletons, with about 32% in the top ten. The source of the sample is a study of blood T cell repertoires in COVID-19. Overall study: Sites across the United States, Italy and Spain contributed samples from acute and convalescent COVID-19.

The sequence derives from a human donor in a cohort sampled during active COVID-19. The specimen sequenced was peripheral blood. The chain joins TRBV28 to TRBJ1-5; D might be TRBD1 (5 bases). This CDR3 reads CASSFPLPGQPQHF. The CDR3 coding sequence is TGTGCCAGCAGTTTTCCGCTACCAGGGCAGCCCCAGCATTTT. The full variable domain, its missing parts supplied by reference TRBV28 and TRBJ1-5, is DVKVTQSSRYLVKRTGEKVFLECVQDMDHENMFWYRQDPGLGLRLIYFSYDVKMKEKGDIPEGYSVSREKKERFSLILESASTNQTSMYLCASSFPLPGQPQHFGDGTRLSIL.